The 5 T cell receptor beta chains below were found in one sample sequenced in a study of PD-1 blockade in classical Hodgkin lymphoma. In every patient, relapse followed autologous stem cell transplantation, while exposure to brentuximab vedotin differed. Here immunoSEQ multiplex PCR was the method, and the copy in TCRdb shows in-frame clones only, minus some. The profile shows 5,500 to 9,000 clones, roughly 71% of them singletons. The sample consisted of peripheral blood mononuclear cells (PBMCs), taken before the second cycle of nivolumab. Every receptor here comes from a human donor with classical Hodgkin lymphoma.

V and J are TRBV11-2 and TRBJ1-4; D uncertain. Trimming left V 5 bases short and J 6 bases short, with 16 bases between. Germline V CDR1 and CDR2: SGHAT, FQNNGV. The CDR3 consists of 15 residues. CDR3 sequence: CASSLEIGYDEKLFF. As DNA, the CDR3 is TGTGCCAGCAGCCTCGAAATTGGTTATGATGAAAAACTGTTTTTT. The whole variable domain, remainder taken from reference TRBV11-2 and TRBJ1-4, is EAGVAQSPRYKIIEKRQSVAFWCNPISGHATLYWYQQILGQGPKLLIQFQNNGVVDDSQLPKDRFSAERLKGVDSTLKIQPAKLEDSAVYLCASSLEIGYDEKLFFGSGTQLSVL.

V is TRBV29-1 and J is TRBJ2-1; D not certain. Trimming stripped 8 bases from V and 4 bases from J, with 6 bases between. This CDR3 spans 10 amino acids. Germline loops: CDR1 SQVTM, CDR2 ANQGSEA. As DNA, the CDR3 is TGCAGCTCCGGGTACAATGAGCAGTTCTTC. Translating gives CSSGYNEQFF.

This clone was recorded a few times. The chain employs TRBV19 and TRBJ2-3; the D is unclear. Trimming shortened V by 6 bases and J by 6 bases, and 10 bases separated the two germline ends. Germline V gives CDR1 LNHDA, CDR2 SQIVND (reference sequence). The CDR3 extends over 12 amino acids. CDR3 amino acids: CASRQSGDTQYF. CDR3 sequence (DNA): TGTGCCAGTAGACAGTCAGGCGATACGCAGTATTTT.

This sequence joins TRBV6-4 and TRBJ2-1; D is possibly TRBD1 or TRBD2 (6 bases each). V was clipped by 9 bases and J by 0 bases, with 30 bases between them. Germline-derived CDR1 and CDR2 are MRHNA and SNTAGT. The CDR3 loop spans 20 amino acids. In nucleotides, the CDR3 is TGTGCCAGGACTAGAATCGGCCTCACAGAGGGGACAAGCTCCTACAATGAGCAGTTCTTC. It translates to CARTRIGLTEGTSSYNEQFF.

The chain has TRBV5-6 and TRBJ2-5; no firm D call. CDR1 is SGHDT, CDR2 YYEEEE, per germline. The CDR3 consists of 15 residues. The V end lost 4 bases, the J end lost 5 bases, and 18 bases lay between the germline ends. This chain's CDR3 is CASSTPPKLWETQYF. The CDR3 coding sequence is TGTGCCAGCAGCACCCCCCCAAAATTGTGGGAGACCCAGTACTTC.